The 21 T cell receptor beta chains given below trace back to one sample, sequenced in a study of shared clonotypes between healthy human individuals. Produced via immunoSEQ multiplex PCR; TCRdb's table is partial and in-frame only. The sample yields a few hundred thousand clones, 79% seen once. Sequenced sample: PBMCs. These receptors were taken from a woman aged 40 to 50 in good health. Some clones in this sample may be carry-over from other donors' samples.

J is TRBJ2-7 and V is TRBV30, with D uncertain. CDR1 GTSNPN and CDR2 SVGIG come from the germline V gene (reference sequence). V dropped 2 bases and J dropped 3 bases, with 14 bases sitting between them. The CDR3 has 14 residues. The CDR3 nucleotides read TGTGCCTGGAGTACGCAAGGACCCAACTACGAGCAGTACTTC. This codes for CAWSTQGPNYEQYF.

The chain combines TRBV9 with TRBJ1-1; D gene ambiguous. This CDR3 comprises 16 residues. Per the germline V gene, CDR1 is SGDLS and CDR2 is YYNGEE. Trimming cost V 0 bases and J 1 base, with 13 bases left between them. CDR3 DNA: TGTGCCAGCAGCGTAGACGTGGTTCGGGGGAACACTGAAGCTTTCTTT. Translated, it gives CASSVDVVRGNTEAFF.

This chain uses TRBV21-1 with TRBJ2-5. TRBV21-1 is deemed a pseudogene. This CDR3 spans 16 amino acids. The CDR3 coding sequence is TGTGCCAGCAGCCCTTACGTATACACTTTCTCTGAGACCCAGTACTTC. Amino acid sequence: CASSPYVYTFSETQYF.

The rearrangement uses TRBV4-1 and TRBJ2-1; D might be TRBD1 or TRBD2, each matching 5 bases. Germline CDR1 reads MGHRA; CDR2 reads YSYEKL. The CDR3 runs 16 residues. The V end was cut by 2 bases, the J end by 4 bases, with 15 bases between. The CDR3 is CASSQPGTRLYNEQFF. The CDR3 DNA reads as TGCGCCAGCAGCCAACCAGGGACCAGGCTTTACAATGAGCAGTTCTTC.

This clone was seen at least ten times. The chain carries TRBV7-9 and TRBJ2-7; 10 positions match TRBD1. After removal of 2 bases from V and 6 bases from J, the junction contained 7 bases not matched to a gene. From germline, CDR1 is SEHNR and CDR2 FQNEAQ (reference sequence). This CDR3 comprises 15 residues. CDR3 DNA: TGTGCCAGCAGCTTAAACCTGCGGGACAGGGGCGAGCAGTACTTC. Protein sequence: CASSLNLRDRGEQYF.

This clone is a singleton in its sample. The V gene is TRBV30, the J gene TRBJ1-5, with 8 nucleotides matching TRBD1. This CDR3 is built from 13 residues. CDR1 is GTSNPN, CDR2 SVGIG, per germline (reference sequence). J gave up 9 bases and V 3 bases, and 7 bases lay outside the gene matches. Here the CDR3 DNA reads TGTGCCTGGAGAGGGACAGGCCCCGGGCCCCAGCATTTT. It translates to CAWRGTGPGPQHF.

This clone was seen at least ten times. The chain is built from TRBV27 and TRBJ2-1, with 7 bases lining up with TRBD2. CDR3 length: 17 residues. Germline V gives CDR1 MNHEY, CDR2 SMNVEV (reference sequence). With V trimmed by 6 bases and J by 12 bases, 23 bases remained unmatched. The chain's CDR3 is CASRVGGSSGASAGQFF. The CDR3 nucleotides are TGTGCCAGCAGGGTGGGTGGGTCTAGCGGAGCCAGTGCTGGGCAGTTCTTC.

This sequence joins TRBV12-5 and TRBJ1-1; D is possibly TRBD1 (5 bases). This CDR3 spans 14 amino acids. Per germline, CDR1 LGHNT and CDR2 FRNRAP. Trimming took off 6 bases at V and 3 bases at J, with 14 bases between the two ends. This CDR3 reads CASGRSVGDTEAFF. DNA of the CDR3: TGTGCTAGTGGCCGGAGCGTGGGGGACACTGAAGCTTTCTTT.

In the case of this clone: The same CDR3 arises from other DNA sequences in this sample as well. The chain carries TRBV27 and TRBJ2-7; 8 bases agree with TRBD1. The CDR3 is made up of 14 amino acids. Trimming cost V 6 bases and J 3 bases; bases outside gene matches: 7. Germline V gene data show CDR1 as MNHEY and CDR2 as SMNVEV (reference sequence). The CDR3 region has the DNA TGTGCCAGCAGCCCCCGGACAGGGAGCTACGAGCAGTACTTC. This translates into CASSPRTGSYEQYF.

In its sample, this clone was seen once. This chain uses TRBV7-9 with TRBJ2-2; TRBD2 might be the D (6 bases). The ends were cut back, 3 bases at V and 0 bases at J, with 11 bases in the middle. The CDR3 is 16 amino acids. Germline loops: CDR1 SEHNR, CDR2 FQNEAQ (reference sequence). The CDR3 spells CASSFPLASNTGELFF. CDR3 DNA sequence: TGTGCCAGCAGCTTCCCTCTAGCGTCGAACACCGGGGAGCTGTTTTTT.

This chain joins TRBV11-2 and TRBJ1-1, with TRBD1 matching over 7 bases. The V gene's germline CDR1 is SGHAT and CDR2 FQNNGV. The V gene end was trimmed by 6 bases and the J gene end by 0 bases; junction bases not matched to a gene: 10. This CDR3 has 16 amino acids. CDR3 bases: TGTGCCAGCAGTTCCGTAGGGGGACAGATGAACACTGAAGCTTTCTTT. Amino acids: CASSSVGGQMNTEAFF. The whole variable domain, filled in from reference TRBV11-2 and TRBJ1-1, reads EAGVAQSPRYKIIEKRQSVAFWCNPISGHATLYWYQQILGQGPKLLIQFQNNGVVDDSQLPKDRFSAERLKGVDSTLKIQPAKLEDSAVYLCASSSVGGQMNTEAFFGQGTRLTVV.

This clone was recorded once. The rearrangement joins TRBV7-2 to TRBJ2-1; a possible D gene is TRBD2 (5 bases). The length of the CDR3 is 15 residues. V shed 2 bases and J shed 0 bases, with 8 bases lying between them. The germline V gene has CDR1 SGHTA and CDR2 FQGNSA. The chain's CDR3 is CASSLPGVSYNEQFF. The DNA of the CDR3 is TGTGCCAGCAGCTTACCCGGGGTCTCCTACAATGAGCAGTTCTTC.

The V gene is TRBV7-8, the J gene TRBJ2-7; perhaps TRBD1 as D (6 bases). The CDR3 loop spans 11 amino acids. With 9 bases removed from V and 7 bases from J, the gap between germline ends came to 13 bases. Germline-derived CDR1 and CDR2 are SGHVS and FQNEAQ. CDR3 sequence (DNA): TGTGCCAGTCGGACTCAGGGGGAGCAGTACTTC. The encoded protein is CASRTQGEQYF.

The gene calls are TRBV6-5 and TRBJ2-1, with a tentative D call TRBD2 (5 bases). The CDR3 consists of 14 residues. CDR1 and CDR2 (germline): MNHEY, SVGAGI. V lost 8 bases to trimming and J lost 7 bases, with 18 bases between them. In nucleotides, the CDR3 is TGTGCCAGCGGGAAGTCGGGAAGGCATAATGAGCAGTTCTTC. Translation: CASGKSGRHNEQFF.

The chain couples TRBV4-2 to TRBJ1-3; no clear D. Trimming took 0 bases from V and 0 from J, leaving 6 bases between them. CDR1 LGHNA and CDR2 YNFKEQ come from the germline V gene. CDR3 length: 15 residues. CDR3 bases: TGTGCCAGCAGCCAAGATGGTACCTCTGGAAACACCATATATTTT. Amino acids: CASSQDGTSGNTIYF.

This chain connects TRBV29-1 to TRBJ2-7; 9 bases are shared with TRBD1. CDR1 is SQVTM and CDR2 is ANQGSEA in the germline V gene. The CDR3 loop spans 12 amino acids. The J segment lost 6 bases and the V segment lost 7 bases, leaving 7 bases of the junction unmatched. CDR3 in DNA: TGCAGCGGGGGACAGGGCGGGCGCGAGCAGTACTTC. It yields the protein CSGGQGGREQYF.

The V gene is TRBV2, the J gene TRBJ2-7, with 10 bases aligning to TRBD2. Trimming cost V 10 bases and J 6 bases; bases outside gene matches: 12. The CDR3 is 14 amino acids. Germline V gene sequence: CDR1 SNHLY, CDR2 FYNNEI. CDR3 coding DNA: TGTGCCATCATCGGCACTAGCGGGACTGGCGAGCAGTACTTC. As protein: CAIIGTSGTGEQYF.

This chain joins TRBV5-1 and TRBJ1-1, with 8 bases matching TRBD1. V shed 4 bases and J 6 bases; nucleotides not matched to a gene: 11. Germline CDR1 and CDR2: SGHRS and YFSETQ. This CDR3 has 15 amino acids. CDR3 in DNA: TGCGCCAGCAGCACCCGGACAGGGCGAGGGTCTGAAGCTTTCTTT. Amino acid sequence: CASSTRTGRGSEAFF.

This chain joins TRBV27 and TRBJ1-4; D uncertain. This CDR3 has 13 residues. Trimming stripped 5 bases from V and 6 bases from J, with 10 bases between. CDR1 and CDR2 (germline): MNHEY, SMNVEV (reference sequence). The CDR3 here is CASSLAWYEKLFF. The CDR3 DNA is TGTGCCAGCAGTCTTGCCTGGTATGAAAAACTGTTTTTT.

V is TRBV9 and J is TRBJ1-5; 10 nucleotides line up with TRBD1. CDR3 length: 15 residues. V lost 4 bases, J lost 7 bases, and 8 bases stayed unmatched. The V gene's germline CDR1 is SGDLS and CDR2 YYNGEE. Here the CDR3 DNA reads TGTGCCAGCAGCTCGGAACCGGGACAGGGGCAGCCCCAGCATTTT. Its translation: CASSSEPGQGQPQHF.

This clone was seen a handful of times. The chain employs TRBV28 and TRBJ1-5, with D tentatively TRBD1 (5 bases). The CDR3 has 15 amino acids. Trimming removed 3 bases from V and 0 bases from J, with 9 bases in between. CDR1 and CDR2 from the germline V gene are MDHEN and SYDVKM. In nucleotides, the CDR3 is TGTGCCAGCAGTTTTCCCGGGGGTAGCAATCAGCCCCAGCATTTT. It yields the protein CASSFPGGSNQPQHF.